Listed below are T cell receptor beta chains from one sample, sequenced in a study of T-cell memory formation after mild COVID-19. TCRdb passed the 5' RACE reads through MiXCR, listing each CDR3 protein once. Among fewer than 110,000 distinct CDR3 sequences, around 15% were seen once, and the ten largest hold less than 40%. Sequencing used PBMCs or a T cell subset sorted from them (not recorded which). The receptor set was obtained from a man aged 18 to 29 who had mild COVID-19 (a few samples of this study predate the infection). Cell type and time point are not known. CDR3s include the opening cysteine and the closing phenylalanine or tryptophan. The D gene is left open where the match is weak. Size tells how often a clone was seen (once, few, many) or the class of an expanded clone, and some rows leave it out.

TRBV15	TRBJ2-3	NA	few	TGTGCCACCAGCAGAGCCGGAGTCGGCACAGATACGCAGTATTTT	CATSRAGVGTDTQYF
TRBV25-1	TRBJ2-6	NA	NA	TGTGCCAGCAGTGCGATCTCCTCTGGGGCCAACGTCCTGACTTTC	CASSAISSGANVLTF
TRBV24-1	TRBJ2-3	TRBD2	NA	TGTGCCACCAGTGACCCCGAGCGGGGGCCCGCCTTCACAGATACGCAGTATTTT	CATSDPERGPAFTDTQYF
TRBV7-2	TRBJ1-2	TRBD1	many	TGTGCCAGCAGTTACTCCCGGGACAGAGAAAAATTC	CASSYSRDREKF
TRBV5-4	TRBJ2-2	NA	few	TGTGCCAGCAGGTTTCAGGGCGAGGGCACCGGGGAGCTGTTTTTT	CASRFQGEGTGELFF
TRBV7-2	TRBJ2-7	NA	few	TGTGCCAGCAGCTTATTTGTAGGCTACGAGCAGTACTTC	CASSLFVGYEQYF
TRBV4-1	TRBJ2-7	NA	NA	TGCGCCAGCAGCCCCAAGATCGGGGGATCCTACGAGCAGTACTTC	CASSPKIGGSYEQYF
TRBV3-1	TRBJ2-3	TRBD2	many	TGTGCCAGCAGCTCGAGCGGGGAGAGCACAGATACGCAGTATTTT	CASSSSGESTDTQYF
TRBV12-3/TRBV12-4	TRBJ2-1	TRBD1	NA	TGTGCCAGCAGTTTCGTAGGACAGGGGGCACCGAGCTCCTACAATGAGCAGTTCTTC	CASSFVGQGAPSSYNEQFF
TRBV28	TRBJ2-5	NA	few	TGTGCCAGCAGCCCGTTGAGCGGCGGGGACCAAGAGACCCAGTACTTC	CASSPLSGGDQETQYF
TRBV5-1	TRBJ2-1	TRBD1	NA	TGCGCCAGCAGCTTGGGATCGGGACAGGGGTTTGGCAATGAGCAGTTCTTC	CASSLGSGQGFGNEQFF
TRBV4-1	TRBJ2-3	NA	few	TGCGCCAGCAGCCAAAAACTCCATCCCCGGGACGGTTCTAGCACAGATACGCAGTATTTT	CASSQKLHPRDGSSTDTQYF
TRBV12-3/TRBV12-4	TRBJ2-3	NA	few	TGTGCCAGCAGTTTCGGGTTGGATACGCAGTATTTT	CASSFGLDTQYF
TRBV6-5	TRBJ1-1	TRBD1	few	TGTGCCAGCAGTTACTCGGCAGGGGGCCAGGGAACTGAAGCTTTCTTT	CASSYSAGGQGTEAFF
TRBV15	TRBJ1-4	NA	NA	TGTGCCACCAGCAGAGTCCGGATGGAACTGTTTTTT	CATSRVRMELFF
TRBV29-1	TRBJ2-5	NA	few	TGCAGCGTAGACCAAGAGACCCAGTACTTC	CSVDQETQYF
TRBV15	TRBJ1-6	TRBD1	NA	TGTGCCACCAGCTGGGACAGAAGCTCCTATAATTCACCCCTCCACTTT	CATSWDRSSYNSPLHF
TRBV20-1	TRBJ2-7	NA	many	TGCAGTGCTGCCCAGGTGAGGGAGCAGTACTTC	CSAAQVREQYF
TRBV4-3	TRBJ1-6	NA	few	TGCGCCAGCAGCCAAGGGGGGATCTCCTATAATTCACCCCTCCACTTT	CASSQGGISYNSPLHF
TRBV2	TRBJ2-7	NA	NA	TGTGCCAGCAGTGGGCAGCCTAGGCCCTTCGAGCAGTACTTC	CASSGQPRPFEQYF
TRBV6-5	TRBJ2-3	NA	NA	TGTGCCAGCAGTCCCCTTGCGGGGACTAGCACAGATACGCAGTATTTT	CASSPLAGTSTDTQYF
TRBV6-5	TRBJ1-1	TRBD1	NA	TGTGCCAGCAGTTGGACAGGGAACACTGAAGCTTTCTTT	CASSWTGNTEAFF
TRBV9	TRBJ1-3	NA	NA	TGTGCCAGCAGCGTCCAGGGTACAGGAAACACCATATATTTT	CASSVQGTGNTIYF
TRBV4-1	TRBJ1-5	TRBD1	NA	TGCGCCAGCAGCCACCCGGGACAGGGGAATCAGCCCCAGCATTTT	CASSHPGQGNQPQHF
TRBV9	TRBJ2-3	TRBD2	few	TGTGCCAGCAGCGTTGGAGCGGGGGCCGGATCGGATACGCAGTATTTT	CASSVGAGAGSDTQYF
TRBV7-9	TRBJ2-7	TRBD1	few	TGTGCCAGCAGCCAACGCCCCGGGACAGGGACCGACGAGCAGTACTTC	CASSQRPGTGTDEQYF
TRBV7-9	TRBJ1-2	NA	NA	TGTGCCAGCAGCTTAAATTCCGACGGATTCTATGGCTACACCTTC	CASSLNSDGFYGYTF